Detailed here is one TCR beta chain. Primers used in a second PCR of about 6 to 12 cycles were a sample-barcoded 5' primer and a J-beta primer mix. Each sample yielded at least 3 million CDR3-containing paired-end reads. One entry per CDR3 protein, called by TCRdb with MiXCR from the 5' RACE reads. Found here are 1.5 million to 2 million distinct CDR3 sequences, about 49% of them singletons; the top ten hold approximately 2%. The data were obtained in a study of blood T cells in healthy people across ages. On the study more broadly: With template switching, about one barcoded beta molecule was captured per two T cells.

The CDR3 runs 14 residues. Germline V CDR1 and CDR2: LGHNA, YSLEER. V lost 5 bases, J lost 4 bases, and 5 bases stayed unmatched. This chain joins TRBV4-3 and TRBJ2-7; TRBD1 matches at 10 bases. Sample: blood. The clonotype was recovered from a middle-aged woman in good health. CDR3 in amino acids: CASSTGTGEYEQYF. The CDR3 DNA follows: TGCGCCAGCAGCACCGGGACAGGGGAGTACGAGCAGTACTTC.